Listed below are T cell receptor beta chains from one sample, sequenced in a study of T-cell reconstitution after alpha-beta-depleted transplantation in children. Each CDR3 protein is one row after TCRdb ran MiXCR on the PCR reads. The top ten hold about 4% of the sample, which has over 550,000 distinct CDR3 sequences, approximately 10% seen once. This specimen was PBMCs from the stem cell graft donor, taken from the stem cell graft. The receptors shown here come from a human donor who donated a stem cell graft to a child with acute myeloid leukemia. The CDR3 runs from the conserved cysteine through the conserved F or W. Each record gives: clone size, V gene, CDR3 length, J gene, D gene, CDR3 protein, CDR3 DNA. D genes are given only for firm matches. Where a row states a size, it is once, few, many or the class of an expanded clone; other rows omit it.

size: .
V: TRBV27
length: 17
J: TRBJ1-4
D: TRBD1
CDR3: CASYSTGDRATNEKLFF
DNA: TGTGCCAGCTATTCAACAGGGGATAGGGCAACTAATGAAAAACTGTTTTTT

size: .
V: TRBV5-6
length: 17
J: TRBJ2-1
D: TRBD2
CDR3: CASSTKLSGRAVIEQFF
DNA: TGTGCCAGCAGCACCAAACTTAGCGGGAGGGCCGTCATTGAGCAGTTCTTC

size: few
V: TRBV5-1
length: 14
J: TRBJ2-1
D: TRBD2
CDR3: CASSFYGRANEQFF
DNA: TGCGCCAGCAGCTTTTACGGGAGGGCCAATGAGCAGTTCTTC

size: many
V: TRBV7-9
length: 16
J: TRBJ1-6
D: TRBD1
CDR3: CASSPLVGQGNSPLHF
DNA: TGTGCCAGCAGCCCCCTGGTGGGACAGGGTAATTCACCCCTCCACTTT

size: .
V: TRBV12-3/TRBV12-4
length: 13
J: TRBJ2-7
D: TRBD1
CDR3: CASSLDREGEQYF
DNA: TGTGCCAGCAGCCTGGACAGGGAAGGCGAGCAGTACTTC

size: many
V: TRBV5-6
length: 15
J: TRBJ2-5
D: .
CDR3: CASSLKGFDQETQYF
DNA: TGTGCCAGCAGCTTGAAAGGGTTCGACCAAGAGACCCAGTACTTC

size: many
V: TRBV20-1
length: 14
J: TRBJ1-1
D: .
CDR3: CSARDLQVNTEAFF
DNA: TGCAGTGCTAGAGATCTACAGGTGAACACTGAAGCTTTCTTT

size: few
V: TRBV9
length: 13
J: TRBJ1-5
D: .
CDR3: CASSVDLEQPQHF
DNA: TGTGCCAGCAGCGTAGATCTAGAACAGCCCCAGCATTTT

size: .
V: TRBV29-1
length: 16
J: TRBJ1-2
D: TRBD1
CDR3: CSVDGGQGLTIYGYTF
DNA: TGCAGCGTTGATGGGGGACAGGGGCTGACGATCTATGGCTACACCTTC

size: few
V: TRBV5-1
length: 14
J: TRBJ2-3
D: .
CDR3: CASSLEVTTDTQYF
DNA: TGCGCCAGCAGCTTGGAGGTAACCACAGATACGCAGTATTTT

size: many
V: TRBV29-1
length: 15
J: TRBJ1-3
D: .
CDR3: CSVENPTMGGNTIYF
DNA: TGCAGCGTTGAAAACCCGACGATGGGTGGAAACACCATATATTTT

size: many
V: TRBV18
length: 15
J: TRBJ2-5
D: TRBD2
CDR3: CASSPPVAGVSTQYF
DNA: TGTGCCAGCTCACCACCTGTTGCGGGAGTTTCGACCCAGTACTTC

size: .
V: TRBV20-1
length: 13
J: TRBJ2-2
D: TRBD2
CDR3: CSAVAGVDGELFF
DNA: TGCAGTGCTGTAGCGGGAGTGGACGGGGAGCTGTTTTTT

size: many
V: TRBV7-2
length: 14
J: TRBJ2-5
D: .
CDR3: CASSLTWDRETQYF
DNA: TGTGCCAGCAGCTTAACTTGGGATAGGGAGACCCAGTACTTC

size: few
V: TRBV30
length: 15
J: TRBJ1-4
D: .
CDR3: CAWSVSALMSEKLFF
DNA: TGTGCCTGGAGTGTATCGGCCCTCATGAGCGAAAAACTGTTTTTT

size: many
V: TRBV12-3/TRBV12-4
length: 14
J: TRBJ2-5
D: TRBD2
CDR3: CASIGRPGGETQYF
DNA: TGTGCCAGCATTGGTAGACCGGGGGGGGAGACCCAGTACTTC

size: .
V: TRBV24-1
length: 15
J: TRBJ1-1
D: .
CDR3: CATSDPTDQNTEAFF
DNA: TGTGCCACCAGTGATCCGACAGACCAGAACACTGAAGCTTTCTTT

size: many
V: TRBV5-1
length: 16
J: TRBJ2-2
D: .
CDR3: CASSHDPPANTGELFF
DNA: TGCGCCAGCAGCCATGACCCTCCGGCGAACACCGGGGAGCTGTTTTTT

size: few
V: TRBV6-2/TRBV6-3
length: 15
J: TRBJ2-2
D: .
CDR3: CASSYRELNTGELFF
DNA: TGTGCCAGCAGTTACAGGGAGCTGAACACCGGGGAGCTGTTTTTT

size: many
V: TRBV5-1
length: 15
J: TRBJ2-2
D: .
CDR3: CASSPQAANTGELFF
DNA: TGCGCCAGCAGCCCCCAGGCTGCGAACACCGGGGAGCTGTTTTTT

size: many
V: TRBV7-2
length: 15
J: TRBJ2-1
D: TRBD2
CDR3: CASSSSGLAANEQFF
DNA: TGTGCCAGCAGCTCCTCCGGACTAGCGGCCAATGAGCAGTTCTTC

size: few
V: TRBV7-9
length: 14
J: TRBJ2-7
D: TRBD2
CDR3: CASSLAREYGEQYF
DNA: TGTGCCAGCAGCTTAGCGCGGGAGTATGGCGAGCAGTACTTC

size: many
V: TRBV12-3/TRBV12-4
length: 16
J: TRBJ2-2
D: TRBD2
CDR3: CASSLGTSGNTGELFF
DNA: TGTGCCAGCAGTTTAGGGACTAGCGGGAACACCGGGGAGCTGTTTTTT

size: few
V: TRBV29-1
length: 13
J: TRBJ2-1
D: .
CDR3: CSVTQGSYNEQFF
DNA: TGCAGCGTGACCCAGGGGTCCTACAATGAGCAGTTCTTC